This TCR beta chain was obtained from a study of a mutant IDH1 vaccine in newly diagnosed glioma (dated by TCRdb to about 2021). Context from the whole study: Vaccination was initiated 4-6 weeks after radiotherapy alone, or concurrently with temozolomide cycles in the chemotherapy-containing groups. Of the roughly 32 patients who were treated, about 62% were male and approximately 40% were female, and the mean age was approximately 40 years. Before enrollment, patients had received standard therapy of radiotherapy alone, temozolomide alone, or radiochemotherapy with temozolomide; most received the combination. The week-35 safety follow-up was designated visit V12, and the week-47 end of study was designated visit V13. Peripheral blood was drawn at six visits: V03 (baseline), V05, V07, V10, V12 and V13. Longitudinal TCRB deep sequencing was done for 25 treated patients, wherever samples were available for exploratory analyses.

The research as a whole found: According to the authors, sample limitations meant that analyses of patient blood samples could not be reproduced. Immune responses induced by the vaccine were seen in roughly 92% of patients across multiple MHC alleles. No apparent relationship was observed between pseudoprogression and alterations in the top peripheral T cell clonotypes detected by TCRB sequencing. Selection of PBMC samples for TCRB deep sequencing was based on availability.

The label giving this sample's time point can be read as: week 35, safety follow-up. Every vaccine dose consisted of 300 ug of a 20-mer mutant IDH1 peptide in Montanide, administered subcutaneously together with topical imiquimod. Patients received eight vaccinations in weeks 1, 3, 5, 7, 11, 15, 19 and 23, corresponding to visits V03 through V10. Donors had newly diagnosed WHO grade 3 or 4 IDH1-mutant astrocytomas with loss of nuclear ATRX. The samples were drawn from NOA16, a multicentre, single-arm, open-label phase I trial in Germany that tested a mutant IDH1 peptide vaccine in humans for the first time. Genomic DNA for TCRB sequencing was extracted from EDTA blood using the DNeasy Blood and Tissue Kit. Library preparation was by the immunoSEQ multiplex PCR assay. Rearranged TCR beta chain sequences were amplified using the hsTCRB Kit according to the manufacturer's protocol. Sequencing of TCRB libraries was carried out on an Illumina MiSeq. On the authors' methods: The kit vendor's proprietary platform handled demultiplexing, trimming and gene mapping. TCRdb provides this immuneACCESS table in a form limited to in-frame rearrangements. Some clones are lacking; in checked studies, under half of them reflect an unresolved V gene, and why the rest are absent is not known. The DNA gave D and trimming, while V, J and clone size come from that table. The sample table shows 30,000 to 40,000 clones, and about 82% are seen once. The ten largest account for roughly 3.2% of the sample.

On this clone itself: This receptor's antigen is unknown. Base qualities were left out, and no much larger clone turns up one base away.

This clonotype was obtained from a man in his forties with glioma. Some clones in this sample may be carry-over from other donors' samples. This specimen was PBMCs, taken from a glioma patient whose treatment included an IDH1 peptide vaccine.

CDR3 region: CASSTGTGEYSNQPQHF. The DNA sequence is given as TGTGCCAGCTCCACAGGGACAGGGGAATATAGCAATCAGCCCCAGCATTTT. The receptor chain draws on TRBV5-8 and TRBJ1-5, with 10 bases in between that match TRBD1. CDR1 and CDR2 were assigned from the germline V gene as SGHTS and YDEGEE. There are 17 amino acids in the CDR3, from cysteine to phenylalanine inclusive. The only DNA kept is the CDR3, 51 bases in frame from the first base. From V the trimming removes 7 bases and from J it removes 0 bases, while the gene matches leave 10 bases of the junction unaccounted for.